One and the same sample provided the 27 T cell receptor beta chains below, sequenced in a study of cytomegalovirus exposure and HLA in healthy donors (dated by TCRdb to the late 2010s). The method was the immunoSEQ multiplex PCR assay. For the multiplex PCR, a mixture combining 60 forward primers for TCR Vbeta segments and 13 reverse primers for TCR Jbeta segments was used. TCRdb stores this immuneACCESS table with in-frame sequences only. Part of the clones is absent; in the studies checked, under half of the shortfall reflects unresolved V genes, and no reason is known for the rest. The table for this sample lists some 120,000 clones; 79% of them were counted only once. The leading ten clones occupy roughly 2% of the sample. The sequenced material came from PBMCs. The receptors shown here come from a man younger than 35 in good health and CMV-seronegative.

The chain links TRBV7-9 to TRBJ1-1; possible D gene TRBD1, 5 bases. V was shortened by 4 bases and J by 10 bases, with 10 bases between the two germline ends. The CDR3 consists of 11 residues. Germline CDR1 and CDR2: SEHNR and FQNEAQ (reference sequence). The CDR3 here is CASSSGGLAFF. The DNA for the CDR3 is TGTGCCAGCAGCTCGGGGGGTTTAGCTTTCTTT.

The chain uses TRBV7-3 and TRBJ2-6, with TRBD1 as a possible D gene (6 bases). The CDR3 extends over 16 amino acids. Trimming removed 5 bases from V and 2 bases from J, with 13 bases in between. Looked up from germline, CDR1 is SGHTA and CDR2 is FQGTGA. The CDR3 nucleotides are TGTGCCAGCAGCAAGGACACAGGGACTGGGGCCAACGTCCTGACTTTC. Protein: CASSKDTGTGANVLTF.

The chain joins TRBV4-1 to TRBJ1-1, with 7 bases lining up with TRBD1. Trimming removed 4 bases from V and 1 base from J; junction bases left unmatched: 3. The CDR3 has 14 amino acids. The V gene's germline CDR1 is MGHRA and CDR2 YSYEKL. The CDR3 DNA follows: TGCGCCAGCAGCCCCCGGGACAGGAACACTGAAGCTTTCTTT. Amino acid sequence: CASSPRDRNTEAFF.

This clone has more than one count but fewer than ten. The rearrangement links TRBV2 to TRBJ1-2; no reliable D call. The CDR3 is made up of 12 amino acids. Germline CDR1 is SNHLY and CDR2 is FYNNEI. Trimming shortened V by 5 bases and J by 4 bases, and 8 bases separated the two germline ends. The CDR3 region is CASSHSPYGYTF. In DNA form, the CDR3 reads TGTGCCAGCAGTCATAGCCCCTATGGCTACACCTTC. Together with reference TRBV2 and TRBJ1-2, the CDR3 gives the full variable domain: EPEVTQTPSHQVTQMGQEVILRCVPISNHLYFYWYRQILGQKVEFLVSFYNNEISEKSEIFDDQFSVERPDGSNFTLKIRSTKLEDSAMYFCASSHSPYGYTFGSGTRLTVV.

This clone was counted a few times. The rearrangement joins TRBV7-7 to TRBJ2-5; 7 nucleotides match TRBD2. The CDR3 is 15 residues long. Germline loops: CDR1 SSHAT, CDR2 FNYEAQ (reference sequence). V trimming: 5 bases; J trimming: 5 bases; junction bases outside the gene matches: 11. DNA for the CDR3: TGTGCCAGCAGCACCAACCCGGGGGGTGGGGAGACCCAGTACTTC. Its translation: CASSTNPGGGETQYF.

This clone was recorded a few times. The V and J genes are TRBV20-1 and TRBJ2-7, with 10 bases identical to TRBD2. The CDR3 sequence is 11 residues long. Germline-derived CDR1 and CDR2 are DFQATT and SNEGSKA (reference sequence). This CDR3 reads CRLAGGYEQYF. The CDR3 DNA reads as TGCAGATTAGCGGGGGGCTACGAGCAGTACTTC.

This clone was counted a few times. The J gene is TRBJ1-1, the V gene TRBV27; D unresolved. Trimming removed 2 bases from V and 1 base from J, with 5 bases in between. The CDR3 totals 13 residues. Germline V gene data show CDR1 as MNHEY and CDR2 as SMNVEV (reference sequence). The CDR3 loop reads CASSLGANTEAFF. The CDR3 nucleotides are TGTGCCAGCAGTTTAGGAGCGAACACTGAAGCTTTCTTT.

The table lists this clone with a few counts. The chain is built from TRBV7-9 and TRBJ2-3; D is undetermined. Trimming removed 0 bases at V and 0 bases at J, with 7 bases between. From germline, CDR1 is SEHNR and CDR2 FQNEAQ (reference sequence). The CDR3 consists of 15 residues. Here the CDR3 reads CASSLALGSTDTQYF. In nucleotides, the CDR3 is TGTGCCAGCAGCTTAGCGCTGGGCAGCACAGATACGCAGTATTTT. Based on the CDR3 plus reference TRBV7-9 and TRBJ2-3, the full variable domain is DTGVSQNPRHKITKRGQNVTFRCDPISEHNRLYWYRQTLGQGPEFLTYFQNEAQLEKSRLLSDRFSAERPKGSFSTLEIQRTEQGDSAMYLCASSLALGSTDTQYFGPGTRLTVL.

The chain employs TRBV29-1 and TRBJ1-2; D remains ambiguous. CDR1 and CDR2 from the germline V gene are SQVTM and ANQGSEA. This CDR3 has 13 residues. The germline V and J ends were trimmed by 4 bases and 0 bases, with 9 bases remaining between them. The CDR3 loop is CSVVGRTNYGYTF. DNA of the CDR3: TGCAGCGTTGTGGGCAGAACTAACTATGGCTACACCTTC.

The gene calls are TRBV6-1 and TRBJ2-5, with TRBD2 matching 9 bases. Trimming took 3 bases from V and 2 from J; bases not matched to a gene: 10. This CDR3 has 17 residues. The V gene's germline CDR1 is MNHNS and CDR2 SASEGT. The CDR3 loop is CASSDVGSGRFQETQYF. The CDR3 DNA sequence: TGTGCCAGCAGTGATGTGGGGAGCGGGAGGTTTCAAGAGACCCAGTACTTC.

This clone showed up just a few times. The chain's CDR3 is CASSSGRTSGGLNTQYF. In DNA, the CDR3 is TGCGCCAGCAGCTCCGGAAGGACTAGCGGGGGACTGAATACGCAGTATTTT. The chain couples TRBV5-1 to TRBJ2-3; TRBD2 aligns across 13 bases. Losses at the gene ends were 3 bases for V and 7 bases for J; bases not matched to a gene: 11. CDR3 size: 17 residues. CDR1 and CDR2 from the germline V gene are SGHRS and YFSETQ. Variable domain in full (rest from reference TRBV5-1 and TRBJ2-3): KAGVTQTPRYLIKTRGQQVTLSCSPISGHRSVSWYQQTPGQGLQFLFEYFSETQRNKGNFPGRFSGRQFSNSRSEMNVSTLELGDSALYLCASSSGRTSGGLNTQYFGPGTRLTVL.

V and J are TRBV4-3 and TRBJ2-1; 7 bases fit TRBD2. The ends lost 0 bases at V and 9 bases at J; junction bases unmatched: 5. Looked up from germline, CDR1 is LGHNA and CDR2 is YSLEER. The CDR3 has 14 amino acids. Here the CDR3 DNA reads TGCGCCAGCAGCCAAGATGAGGCGGGAGCTGAGCAGTTCTTC. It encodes CASSQDEAGAEQFF.

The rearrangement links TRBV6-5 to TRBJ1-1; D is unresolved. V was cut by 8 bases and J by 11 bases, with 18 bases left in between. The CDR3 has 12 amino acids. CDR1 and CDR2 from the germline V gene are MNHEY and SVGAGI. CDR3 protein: CASGKVAGGAFF. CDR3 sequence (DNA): TGTGCCAGCGGCAAAGTGGCGGGCGGGGCTTTCTTT.

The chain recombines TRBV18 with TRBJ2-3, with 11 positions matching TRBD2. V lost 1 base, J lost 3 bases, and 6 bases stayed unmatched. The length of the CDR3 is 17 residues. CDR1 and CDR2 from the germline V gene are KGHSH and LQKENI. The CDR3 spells CASSPLAGGSGTDTQYF. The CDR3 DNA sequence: TGTGCCAGCTCACCACTAGCGGGAGGGTCCGGAACAGATACGCAGTATTTT.

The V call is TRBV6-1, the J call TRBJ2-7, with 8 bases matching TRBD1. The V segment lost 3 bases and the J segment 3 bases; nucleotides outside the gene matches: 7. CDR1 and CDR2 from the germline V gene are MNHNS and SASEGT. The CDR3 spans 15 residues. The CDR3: CASSDPGQVFYEQYF. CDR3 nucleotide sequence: TGTGCCAGCAGTGATCCGGGACAGGTCTTCTACGAGCAGTACTTC.

CDR3 nucleotides: TGTGCCAGCAGTGGCAGGCTGAGCTATGGCTACACCTTC. It specifies CASSGRLSYGYTF. The chain has TRBV6-1 and TRBJ1-2, with unresolved D. The V end was cut by 4 bases, the J end by 4 bases, with 10 bases between. The CDR3 length is 13 residues. Germline V CDR1 and CDR2: MNHNS, SASEGT.

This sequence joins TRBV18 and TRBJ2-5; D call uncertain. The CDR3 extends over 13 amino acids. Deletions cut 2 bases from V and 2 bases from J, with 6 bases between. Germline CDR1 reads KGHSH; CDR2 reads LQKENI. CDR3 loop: CASSPASQETQYF. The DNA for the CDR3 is TGTGCCAGCTCACCAGCGTCACAAGAGACCCAGTACTTC.

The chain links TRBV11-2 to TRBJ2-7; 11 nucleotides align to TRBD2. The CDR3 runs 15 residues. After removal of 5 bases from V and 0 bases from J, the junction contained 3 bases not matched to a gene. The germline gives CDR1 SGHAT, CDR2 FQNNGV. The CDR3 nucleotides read TGTGCCAGCAGCGTCACTAGCGGGAGCTCCTACGAGCAGTACTTC. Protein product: CASSVTSGSSYEQYF.

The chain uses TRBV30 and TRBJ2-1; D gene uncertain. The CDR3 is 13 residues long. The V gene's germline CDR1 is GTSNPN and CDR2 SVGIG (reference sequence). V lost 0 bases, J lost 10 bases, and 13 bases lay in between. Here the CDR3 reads CAWSVSARCEQFF. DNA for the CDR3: TGTGCCTGGAGTGTCAGTGCTCGTTGCGAGCAGTTCTTC. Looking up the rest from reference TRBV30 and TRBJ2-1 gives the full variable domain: SQTIHQWPATLVQPVGSPLSLECTVEGTSNPNLYWYRQAAGRGLQLLFYSVGIGQISSEVPQNLSASRPQDRQFILSSKKLLLSDSGFYLCAWSVSARCEQFFGPGTRLTVL.

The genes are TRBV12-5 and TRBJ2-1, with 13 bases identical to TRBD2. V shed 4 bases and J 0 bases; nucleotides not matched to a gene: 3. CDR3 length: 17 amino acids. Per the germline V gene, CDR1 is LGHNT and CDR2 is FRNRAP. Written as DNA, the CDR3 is TGTGCTAGTGGTTCCCGGACTAGCGGGAGCTCCTACAATGAGCAGTTCTTC. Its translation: CASGSRTSGSSYNEQFF.

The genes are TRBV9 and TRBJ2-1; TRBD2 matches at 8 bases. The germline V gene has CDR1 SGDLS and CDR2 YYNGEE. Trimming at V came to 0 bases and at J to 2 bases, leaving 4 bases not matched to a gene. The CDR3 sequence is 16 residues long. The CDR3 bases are TGTGCCAGCAGCGTAGCCCCGGGAGGGGCCTACAATGAGCAGTTCTTC. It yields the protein CASSVAPGGAYNEQFF.

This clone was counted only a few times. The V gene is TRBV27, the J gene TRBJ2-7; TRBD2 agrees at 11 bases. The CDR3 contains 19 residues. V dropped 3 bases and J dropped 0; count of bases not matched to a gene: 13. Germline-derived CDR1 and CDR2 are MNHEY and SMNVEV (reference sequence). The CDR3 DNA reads TGTGCCAGCAGTTTCACGGGACTAGCGGCCATTGAAAGCTCCTACGAGCAGTACTTC. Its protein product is CASSFTGLAAIESSYEQYF.

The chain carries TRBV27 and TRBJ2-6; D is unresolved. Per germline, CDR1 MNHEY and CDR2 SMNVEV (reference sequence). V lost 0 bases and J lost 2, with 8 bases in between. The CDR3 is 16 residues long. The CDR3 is CASSLSFQAGANVLTF. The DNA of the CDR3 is TGTGCCAGCAGTTTATCCTTTCAGGCTGGGGCCAACGTCCTGACTTTC.

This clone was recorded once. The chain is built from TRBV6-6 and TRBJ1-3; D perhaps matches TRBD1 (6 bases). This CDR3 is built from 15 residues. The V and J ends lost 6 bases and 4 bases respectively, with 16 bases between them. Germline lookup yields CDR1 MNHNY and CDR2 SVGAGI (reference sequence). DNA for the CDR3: TGTGCCAGCAGGACAACAGGGATCTACGGAAACACCATATATTTT. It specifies CASRTTGIYGNTIYF.

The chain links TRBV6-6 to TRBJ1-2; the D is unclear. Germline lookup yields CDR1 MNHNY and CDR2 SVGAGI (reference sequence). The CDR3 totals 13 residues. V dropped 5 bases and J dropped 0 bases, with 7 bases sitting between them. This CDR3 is CASSPGTNYGYTF. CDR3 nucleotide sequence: TGTGCCAGCAGTCCCGGTACTAACTATGGCTACACCTTC.

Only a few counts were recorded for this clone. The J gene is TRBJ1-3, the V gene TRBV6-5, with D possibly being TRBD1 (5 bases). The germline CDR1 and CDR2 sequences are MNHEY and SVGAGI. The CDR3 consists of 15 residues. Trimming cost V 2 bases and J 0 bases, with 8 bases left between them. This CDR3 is CASSYRGGSGNTIYF. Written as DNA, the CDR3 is TGTGCCAGCAGTTACCGGGGGGGCTCTGGAAACACCATATATTTT.

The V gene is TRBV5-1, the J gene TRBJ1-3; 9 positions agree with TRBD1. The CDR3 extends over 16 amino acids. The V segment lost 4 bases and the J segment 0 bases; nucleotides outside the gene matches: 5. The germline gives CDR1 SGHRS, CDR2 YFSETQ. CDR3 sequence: CASSQMGQGSGNTIYF. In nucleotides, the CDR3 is TGCGCCAGCAGCCAGATGGGACAGGGCTCTGGAAACACCATATATTTT.